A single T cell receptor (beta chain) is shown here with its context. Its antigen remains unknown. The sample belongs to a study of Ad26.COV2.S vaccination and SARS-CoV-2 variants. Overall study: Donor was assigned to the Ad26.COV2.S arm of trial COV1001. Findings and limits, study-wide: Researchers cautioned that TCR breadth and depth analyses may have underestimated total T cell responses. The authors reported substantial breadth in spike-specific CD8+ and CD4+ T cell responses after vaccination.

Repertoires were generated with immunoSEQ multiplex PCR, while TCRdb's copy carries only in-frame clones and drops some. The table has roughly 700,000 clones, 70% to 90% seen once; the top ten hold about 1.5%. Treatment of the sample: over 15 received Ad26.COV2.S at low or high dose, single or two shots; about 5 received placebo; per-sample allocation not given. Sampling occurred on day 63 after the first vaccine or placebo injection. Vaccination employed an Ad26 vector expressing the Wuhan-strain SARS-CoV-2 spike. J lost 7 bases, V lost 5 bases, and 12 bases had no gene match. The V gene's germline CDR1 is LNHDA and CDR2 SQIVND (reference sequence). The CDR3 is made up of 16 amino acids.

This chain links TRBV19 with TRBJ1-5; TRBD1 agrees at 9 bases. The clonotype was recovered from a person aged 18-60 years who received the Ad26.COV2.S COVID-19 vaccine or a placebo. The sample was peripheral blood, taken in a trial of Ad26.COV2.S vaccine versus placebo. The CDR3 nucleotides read TGTGCCAGTAGTGGAGACGGACAGGGGCCAAACCAGCCCCAGCATTTT. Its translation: CASSGDGQGPNQPQHF.